Described below is a single T cell receptor beta chain sequence and its context. What it binds is unknown. The naive CD8 fraction comprised CD45RO-negative cells positively selected for CCR7 and excluded terminally differentiated effector memory CD45RA+ cells. Donors, without exception, were Caucasian adults residing in Nashville, Tennessee. The data derive from a study of shared clonotypes between healthy human individuals. The study, taken as a whole, reports: Across four donors, naive CD4 shared around 5.3%, naive CD8 more than 3%, memory CD4 more than 2%, memory CD8 around 0.36%. Genetic and exposure-history diversity was limited by the small donor number. Rarefaction demonstrated incomplete sorted-subset sequencing despite large depth.

Only in-frame clones appear in the TCRdb table, and some are missing; sequencing was by immunoSEQ multiplex PCR. Here the sample spans 450,000 to 700,000 clones, roughly 95% being singletons. Trimming cost V 5 bases and J 5 bases, with 14 bases left between them. Germline V gene data show CDR1 as SGHAT and CDR2 as FQNNGV. The CDR3 totals 14 residues. The material sequenced was naive CD8+ T cells sorted from blood. The chain employs TRBV11-2 and TRBJ2-3, with D maybe TRBD1 (5 bases). This receptor was identified in a woman aged 30 to 39 in good health. The CDR3: CASSLIDREDTQYF. The CDR3, as DNA: TGTGCCAGCAGCCTAATAGACAGAGAAGATACGCAGTATTTT.